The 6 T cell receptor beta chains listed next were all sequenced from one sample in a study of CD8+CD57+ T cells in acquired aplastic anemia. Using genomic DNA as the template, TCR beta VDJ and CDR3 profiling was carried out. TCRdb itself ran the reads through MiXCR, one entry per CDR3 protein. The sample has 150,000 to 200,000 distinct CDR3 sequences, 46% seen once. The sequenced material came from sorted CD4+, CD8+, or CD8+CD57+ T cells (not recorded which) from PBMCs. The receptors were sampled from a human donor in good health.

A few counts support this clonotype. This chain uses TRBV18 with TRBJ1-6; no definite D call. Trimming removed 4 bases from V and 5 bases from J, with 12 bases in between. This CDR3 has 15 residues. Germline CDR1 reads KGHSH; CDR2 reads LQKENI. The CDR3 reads CASSRNSRNNSPLHF. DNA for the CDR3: TGTGCCAGCTCACGAAACAGCAGAAATAATTCACCCCTCCACTTT.

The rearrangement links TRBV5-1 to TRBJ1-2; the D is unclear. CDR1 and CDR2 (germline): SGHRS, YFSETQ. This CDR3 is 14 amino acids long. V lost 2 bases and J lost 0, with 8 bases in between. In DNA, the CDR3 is TGCGCCAGCAGCTTCACAGCACCTAACTATGGCTACACCTTC. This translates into CASSFTAPNYGYTF.

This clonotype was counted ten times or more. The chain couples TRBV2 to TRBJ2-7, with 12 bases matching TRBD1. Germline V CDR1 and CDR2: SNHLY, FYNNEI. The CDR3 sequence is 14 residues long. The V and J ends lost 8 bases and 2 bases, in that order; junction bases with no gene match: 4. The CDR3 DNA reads TGTGCCAGCCAACGGGACAGGGGGCCCTACGAGCAGTACTTC. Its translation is CASQRDRGPYEQYF.

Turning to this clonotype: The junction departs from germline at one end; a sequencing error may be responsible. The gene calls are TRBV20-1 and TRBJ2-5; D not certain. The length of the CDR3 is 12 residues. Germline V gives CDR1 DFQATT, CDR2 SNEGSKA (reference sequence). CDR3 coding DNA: TGCAGTGCTAGGGACGATCAAGAGTCCCAGTACTTC. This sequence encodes CSARDDQESQYF.

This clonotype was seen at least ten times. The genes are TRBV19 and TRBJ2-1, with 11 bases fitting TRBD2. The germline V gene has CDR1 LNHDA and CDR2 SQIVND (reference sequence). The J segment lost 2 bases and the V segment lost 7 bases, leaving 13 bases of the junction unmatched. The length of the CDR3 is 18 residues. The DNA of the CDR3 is TGTGCCAGTACCTCAGGGAGGCTAGCGGGAGGAACCTACAATGAGCAGTTCTTC. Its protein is CASTSGRLAGGTYNEQFF.

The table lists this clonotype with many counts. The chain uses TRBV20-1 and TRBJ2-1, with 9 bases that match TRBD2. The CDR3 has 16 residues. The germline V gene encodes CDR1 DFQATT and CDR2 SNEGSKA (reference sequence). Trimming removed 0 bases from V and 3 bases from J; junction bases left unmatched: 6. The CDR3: CSARDPQRGDYNEQFF. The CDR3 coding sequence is TGCAGTGCTAGAGATCCCCAGCGGGGGGACTACAATGAGCAGTTCTTC.